Below are 9 T cell receptor beta chains sequenced from a single sample in a study of T cells in Graves' hyperthyroidism and ophthalmopathy. There were TCR beta CDR3 regions amplified from RNA transcripts. The HTBI primer set was used in a first-round RT-PCR of the TCR CDR3. TCRdb independently ran MiXCR on the multiplex PCR reads; one entry per CDR3 protein. This sample has 480,000 or so distinct CDR3 sequences, with 40% to 50% found just once. Sequencing was done on a sample of peripheral blood or thyroid tissue (not recorded which). These receptors all stem from an adult woman with Graves' disease, either hyperthyroidism or ophthalmopathy (not recorded which).

Turning to this clonotype: The junction departs from germline at one end; a sequencing error may be responsible. The chain combines TRBV5-1 with TRBJ1-4; 7 bases map to TRBD1. CDR1 SGHRS and CDR2 YFSETQ come from the germline V gene. The CDR3 extends over 16 amino acids. The CDR3 sequence: CASSLEGATTNEKLFF. CDR3 bases: TGCGCCAGCAGCTTGGAGGGGGCGACAACTAATGAAAAGCTGTTTTTT.

The chain is built from TRBV25-1 and TRBJ1-5; tentative D call: TRBD1 (6 bases). The germline CDR1 and CDR2 sequences are MGHDK and SYGVNS. The germline V and J ends were trimmed by 4 bases and 2 bases, with 12 bases remaining between them. This CDR3 spans 15 amino acids. The CDR3 region is CASSAHREGNQPQHF. CDR3 in DNA: TGTGCCAGCAGTGCCCACAGGGAGGGCAATCAGCCCCAGCATTTT.

This clonotype was observed a single time. The chain uses TRBV28 and TRBJ1-3, with TRBD1 as a possible D gene (5 bases). The CDR3 loop spans 15 amino acids. The germline gives CDR1 MDHEN, CDR2 SYDVKM. The V gene lost 6 bases and the J gene lost 2 bases, with 14 bases spanning the gap. As DNA, the CDR3 is TGTGCCAGCAGACCCCCGGGGGGTCCTGGAAACACCATATATTTT. This encodes CASRPPGGPGNTIYF.

This clonotype appeared many times. This chain uses TRBV7-6 with TRBJ1-6; D call uncertain. V was cut by 11 bases and J by 4 bases, with 18 bases left in between. Germline V gene sequence: CDR1 SGHVS, CDR2 FNYEAQ. This CDR3 comprises 15 residues. CDR3 sequence reads: CAGLGSRRYNSPLHF. The CDR3 bases are TGTGCCGGGCTGGGGTCCAGGCGATATAATTCACCCCTCCACTTT.

In this sample, this clonotype turned up many times. The J gene is TRBJ1-3, the V gene TRBV7-2; D might be TRBD1 (6 bases). Trimming stripped 5 bases from V and 4 bases from J, with 15 bases between. There are 15 residues in the CDR3. The germline gives CDR1 SGHTA, CDR2 FQGNSA. Written as DNA, the CDR3 is TGTGCCAGCAGCGCTCAGGGGTCGACGGGAAACACCATATATTTT. This sequence encodes CASSAQGSTGNTIYF.

The chain has TRBV2 and TRBJ1-5, with D hard to call. There are 14 residues in the CDR3. Trimming took off 0 bases at V and 4 bases at J, with 7 bases between the two ends. The germline V gene encodes CDR1 SNHLY and CDR2 FYNNEI. The CDR3 DNA follows: TGTGCCAGCAGTGAAGCCTCAACGAATCAGCCCCAGCATTTT. Protein sequence: CASSEASTNQPQHF.

With respect to this clonotype: A single base separates this from a much larger clone, so it may be a read error. The chain employs TRBV13 and TRBJ2-2; TRBD1 is a possible D gene (7 bases). Per the germline V gene, CDR1 is PRHDT and CDR2 is FYEKMQ (reference sequence). The CDR3 totals 14 residues. CDR3 region: CASSPGTATGGLFF. Written as DNA, the CDR3 is TGTGCCAGCAGCCCTGGGACAGCGACCGGGGGGCTGTTTTTT. Drawing the rest from reference TRBV13 and TRBJ2-2, the complete variable domain is AAGVIQSPRHLIKEKRETATLKCYPIPRHDTVYWYQQGPGQDPQFLISFYEKMQSDKGSIPDRFSAQQFSDYHSELNMSSLELGDSALYFCASSPGTATGGLFFGEGSRLTVL.

The table lists this clonotype with many counts. The gene calls are TRBV19 and TRBJ2-2, with D uncertain. CDR3 length: 16 amino acids. The V gene's germline CDR1 is LNHDA and CDR2 SQIVND (reference sequence). Trimming cost V 3 bases and J 0 bases, with 11 bases left between them. CDR3 loop: CASSILGPANTGELFF. The CDR3 DNA is TGTGCCAGTAGTATTTTAGGTCCAGCGAACACCGGGGAGCTGTTTTTT.

The V gene is TRBV20-1, the J gene TRBJ2-3, with no clear D. The V and J ends lost 6 bases and 0 bases respectively, with 13 bases between them. Germline values: CDR1 DFQATT, CDR2 SNEGSKA (reference sequence). This CDR3 has 14 amino acids. In nucleotides, the CDR3 is TGCAGTGCCCCGATATTTACTAGCACAGATACGCAGTATTTT. Its protein is CSAPIFTSTDTQYF.